This passage covers 16 T cell receptor beta chains from one sample sequenced in a study of blood T cell repertoires in COVID-19. TCRdb's table, derived via immunoSEQ multiplex PCR, lists solely in-frame clones and lacks some. The sample has 68,000 or so clones, about nine tenths seen once. The sequencing input was peripheral blood. These receptors were collected from a man aged 50 to 60 with active COVID-19.

This clone was counted a few times. V usage is TRBV3-1 (or the pseudogene TRBV3-2) and J usage is TRBJ2-5, with D hard to call. Germline values: CDR1 LGHDT, CDR2 YNNKEL (reference sequence). The CDR3 runs 14 residues. Trimming took 0 bases from V and 9 from J, leaving 14 bases between them. For the CDR3, the DNA is TGTGCCAGCAGCCAAGATAACAGCCCAAGAGCCCAGTACTTC. This encodes CASSQDNSPRAQYF.

This sequence joins TRBV7-2 and TRBJ1-5; a possible D gene is TRBD1 (6 bases). The V gene's germline CDR1 is SGHTA and CDR2 FQGNSA. The CDR3 extends over 15 amino acids. Trimming took 1 base from V and 0 from J, leaving 7 bases between them. This CDR3 reads CASSLGTASNQPQHF. CDR3 nucleotides: TGTGCCAGCAGCTTAGGGACAGCTAGCAATCAGCCCCAGCATTTT.

The genes are TRBV30 and TRBJ1-3, with D uncertain. The length of the CDR3 is 15 residues. The germline V gene encodes CDR1 GTSNPN and CDR2 SVGIG (reference sequence). Trimming removed 2 bases from V and 3 bases from J, with 14 bases in between. CDR3 bases: TGTGCCTGGAGTTCAGGACTCAAGTATGGAAACACCATATATTTT. It codes for CAWSSGLKYGNTIYF.

The rearrangement links TRBV18 to TRBJ1-5; the D gene is possibly TRBD1 (6 bases). Germline V lookup: CDR1 KGHSH, CDR2 LQKENI. V was shortened by 3 bases and J by 3 bases, with 9 bases between the two germline ends. CDR3 length: 14 residues. CDR3 DNA: TGTGCCAGCTCACCTGACAGGACCAATCAGCCCCAGCATTTT. Its translation is CASSPDRTNQPQHF.

This chain links TRBV18 with TRBJ1-1; D uncertain. V shed 6 bases and J shed 5 bases, with 16 bases lying between them. CDR3 length: 14 amino acids. Germline V gives CDR1 KGHSH, CDR2 LQKENI. Here the CDR3 DNA reads TGTGCCAGCTCTCCCGGCCGGACGGGGACTGAAGCTTTCTTT. Translation gives CASSPGRTGTEAFF. Variable domain in full (rest from reference TRBV18 and TRBJ1-1): NAGVMQNPRHLVRRRGQEARLRCSPMKGHSHVYWYRQLPEEGLKFMVYLQKENIIDESGMPKERFSAEFPKEGPSILRIQQVVRGDSAAYFCASSPGRTGTEAFFGQGTRLTVV.

The chain uses TRBV7-2 and TRBJ2-1, with 11 bases fitting TRBD2. Germline CDR1 SGHTA, CDR2 FQGNSA. This CDR3 is 15 amino acids long. Trimming took 5 bases from V and 8 from J; bases not matched to a gene: 8. In DNA, the CDR3 is TGTGCCAGCAGCAACCTAGCGGGAGGCCGGGATGAGCAGTTCTTC. Protein: CASSNLAGGRDEQFF.

This sequence joins TRBV19 and TRBJ2-3; 7 nucleotides line up with TRBD1. With V trimmed by 5 bases and J by 3 bases, 5 bases remained unmatched. CDR1 is LNHDA and CDR2 is SQIVND in the germline V gene (reference sequence). The CDR3 runs 14 residues. Written as DNA, the CDR3 is TGTGCCAGTAGTGCCAGACAGGGAACAGATACGCAGTATTTT. Amino acid sequence: CASSARQGTDTQYF.

This clone has more than one count but fewer than ten. The chain recombines TRBV6-5 with TRBJ1-1; possibly TRBD1 for D (5 bases). Looked up from germline, CDR1 is MNHEY and CDR2 is SVGAGI. The CDR3 contains 14 residues. Between the trimmed V and J ends, which lost 6 bases and 0 bases, there was a span of 11 bases. The CDR3 DNA sequence: TGTGCCAGCAGGAAGTCAGGGATGAACACTGAAGCTTTCTTT. Amino acids: CASRKSGMNTEAFF.

The chain recombines TRBV9 with TRBJ2-3; 10 bases line up with TRBD2. This CDR3 has 17 residues. Germline trimming cut 0 bases from V and 2 bases from J; bases unmatched to any gene: 6. Germline-derived CDR1 and CDR2 are SGDLS and YYNGEE. The CDR3 DNA reads TGTGCCAGCAGCGTAGCCCCGACTAGCGGGTACACAGATACGCAGTATTTT. It yields the protein CASSVAPTSGYTDTQYF.

The CDR3 DNA sequence: TGTGCCAGCAGCCCTCCCGGCCCCGGCGCGAGGAGCACCATATATTTT. Amino acids: CASSPPGPGARSTIYF. The rearrangement links TRBV7-9 to TRBJ1-3, with D unclear. CDR3 length equals 16 residues. V lost 5 bases, J lost 9 bases, and 23 bases lay in between. Germline V gene data show CDR1 as SEHNR and CDR2 as FQNEAQ (reference sequence). Combining the CDR3 with reference TRBV7-9 and TRBJ1-3 gives the whole variable domain DTGVSQNPRHKITKRGQNVTFRCDPISEHNRLYWYRQTLGQGPEFLTYFQNEAQLEKSRLLSDRFSAERPKGSFSTLEIQRTEQGDSAMYLCASSPPGPGARSTIYFGEGSWLTVV.

The genes are TRBV11-3 and TRBJ2-5; TRBD2 might be the D (5 bases). V shed 5 bases and J shed 5 bases, with 9 bases lying between them. The CDR3 length is 12 residues. Germline V lookup: CDR1 SGHNT, CDR2 YENEEA. The CDR3, as DNA: TGTGCCAGCAGCGGAGGTTCGGAGACCCAGTACTTC. Its protein product is CASSGGSETQYF. Looking up the rest from reference TRBV11-3 and TRBJ2-5 gives the full variable domain: EAGVVQSPRYKIIEKKQPVAFWCNPISGHNTLYWYLQNLGQGPELLIRYENEEAVDDSQLPKDRFSAERLKGVDSTLKIQPAELGDSAVYLCASSGGSETQYFGPGTRLLVL.

The chain combines TRBV28 with TRBJ2-3; TRBD2 matches at 8 bases. This CDR3 contains 18 residues. J gave up 3 bases and V 3 bases, and 14 bases lay outside the gene matches. CDR1 and CDR2 from the germline V gene are MDHEN and SYDVKM. CDR3 residues: CASSFPGTSVRGTDTQYF. For the CDR3, the DNA is TGTGCCAGCAGTTTTCCCGGGACTAGTGTTAGGGGGACAGATACGCAGTATTTT.

The V gene is TRBV4-2, the J gene TRBJ2-5; 7 nucleotides match TRBD2. The CDR3 contains 16 residues. The germline V gene has CDR1 LGHNA and CDR2 YNFKEQ. Trimming cost V 3 bases and J 2 bases; bases outside gene matches: 9. The DNA of the CDR3 is TGTGCCAGCAGCCAGCGCCCCACGGGGGGACAAGAGACCCAGTACTTC. Translation: CASSQRPTGGQETQYF.

DNA for the CDR3: TGTGCCAGCAGCCAGGGACTAGCGGGAAGGCACGAGCAGTACTTC. Translating it yields CASSQGLAGRHEQYF. This sequence joins TRBV11-2 and TRBJ2-7, with 13 bases identical to TRBD2. The CDR3 consists of 15 residues. Trimming at V came to 5 bases and at J to 5 bases, leaving 6 bases not matched to a gene. Germline CDR1 reads SGHAT; CDR2 reads FQNNGV.

The chain links TRBV3-1 (or the pseudogene TRBV3-2) to TRBJ2-2, with TRBD2 matching 11 bases. The trim removed 0 bases at V and 9 bases at J, leaving 6 bases unmatched. Germline values: CDR1 LGHDT, CDR2 YNNKEL (reference sequence). The CDR3 runs 16 residues. The CDR3 region is CASSQDLAGGRRELFF. In DNA, the CDR3 is TGTGCCAGCAGCCAAGATCTAGCGGGGGGCCGGCGGGAGCTGTTTTTT.

The chain uses TRBV7-3 and TRBJ2-1; TRBD1 aligns across 10 bases. This CDR3 has 15 amino acids. J was trimmed by 3 bases and V by 4 bases; bases with no gene match: 3. Germline V gene data show CDR1 as SGHTA and CDR2 as FQGTGA. CDR3 residues: CASSSGTGDYNEQFF. The CDR3 DNA follows: TGTGCCAGCAGCTCCGGGACAGGGGACTACAATGAGCAGTTCTTC.